The rows below give T cell receptor beta chains drawn from one sample of a study of early T cells in non-severe SARS-CoV-2 infection. TCRdb used MiXCR to reprocess the 5' RACE reads, holding one entry per CDR3 protein. The table shows some 80,000 distinct CDR3 sequences, with about 12% occurring only once. The material sequenced was whole blood. The source of these receptors is an adult who was a healthcare worker with PCR-confirmed SARS-CoV-2 infection or an uninfected control (not recorded which). Each CDR3 is given without its conserved first and last residue. D genes are given only for firm matches.

j_call v_call d_call cdr3_length cdr3_aa
TRBJ2-7 TRBV28 TRBD1 9 ATKRTGGAY
TRBJ2-3 TRBV7-2 NA 12 ASSFGGSTDTQY
TRBJ1-2 TRBV12-3/TRBV12-4 NA 12 ASSLRDINYGYT
TRBJ2-2 TRBV5-1 NA 12 ASSFSGPTGELF
TRBJ1-5 TRBV27 TRBD1 11 ASRGQDNQPQH
TRBJ1-2 TRBV29-1 NA 9 SVGESYGYT
TRBJ2-1 TRBV6-1 NA 13 ASIPGSLGGNEQF
TRBJ2-1 TRBV2 NA 12 ASSGRSSYNEQF
TRBJ2-1 TRBV7-3 NA 12 ASSLQDLRGEQF
TRBJ2-3 TRBV5-4 NA 12 ASSDPTGTDTQY
TRBJ2-7 TRBV9 NA 12 ASSVVGSSYEQY
TRBJ2-1 TRBV5-1 TRBD2 13 ASSGLAGEGNEQF
TRBJ2-2 TRBV11-2 NA 12 ASSLLSSTGELF
TRBJ2-3 TRBV20-1 NA 10 SAPHPPDTQY
TRBJ1-2 TRBV12-3/TRBV12-4 NA 12 ASRSGTDNYGYT